This T cell receptor (beta chain) derives from a study of shared clonotypes between healthy human individuals. Overall study: For every donor, three CD4 naive, three CD4 memory, two CD8 naive and one CD8 memory plates were used.

The method was immunoSEQ multiplex PCR; TCRdb's version includes in-frame clones alone and lacks a portion of them. Among 300,000 or so clones, approximately 79% were seen once, and the ten largest hold approximately 10%. Both subsets, CD45RA+ naive and CD45RA-negative memory, were split from the CD4+ cells. The V gene lost 3 bases and the J gene lost 3 bases, with 13 bases spanning the gap. Germline V gives CDR1 SNHLY, CDR2 FYNNEI. The CDR3 covers 15 residues. This clone appeared once. Additional DNA sequences in this sample encode the identical CDR3. Sequencing was done on a sample of memory CD4+ T cells sorted from blood. Subset denoted: CD45RA-negative fraction. The rearrangement links TRBV2 to TRBJ2-3, with D possibly being TRBD1 (5 bases). The TCR sequence derives from a man under 40 in good health. This CDR3 reads CASSDVGQGTDTQYF. CDR3 bases: TGTGCCAGCAGTGACGTCGGGCAGGGAACAGATACGCAGTATTTT. Looking up the rest from reference TRBV2 and TRBJ2-3 gives the full variable domain: EPEVTQTPSHQVTQMGQEVILRCVPISNHLYFYWYRQILGQKVEFLVSFYNNEISEKSEIFDDQFSVERPDGSNFTLKIRSTKLEDSAMYFCASSDVGQGTDTQYFGPGTRLTVL.